A selection of T cell receptor beta chains follows, all from one sample in a study of blood T cell repertoires in COVID-19. Here immunoSEQ multiplex PCR was the method, and the copy in TCRdb shows in-frame clones only, minus some. Of about 400,000 clones in the sample, roughly 87% were seen once. Sequenced sample: PBMCs or T cells enriched from blood (not recorded which). Every receptor here comes from a woman aged 25 to 39 who had recovered from COVID-19. The CDR3 runs from the conserved cysteine through the conserved F or W. The D gene is left open where the match is weak. The size field is filled for only some rows; it gives once, few, many or a size class.

TRBV9,TRBD2,TRBJ2-3,-,14,CASSVGGGANAQYF,TGTGCCAGCAGCGTTGGCGGGGGGGCCAACGCGCAGTATTTT
TRBV27,TRBD2,TRBJ2-1,once,15,CASSDGGANYNEQFF,TGTGCCAGCAGCGACGGGGGGGCGAACTACAATGAGCAGTTCTTC
TRBV4-1,-,TRBJ1-3,-,15,CASSPDTTSGNTIYF,TGCGCCAGCAGCCCTGACACAACCTCTGGAAACACCATATATTTT
TRBV27,-,TRBJ2-1,few,12,CASSGLWNEQFF,TGTGCCAGCAGTGGCCTGTGGAATGAGCAGTTCTTC
TRBV7-9,-,TRBJ2-7,few,13,CASSPPLGYEQYF,TGTGCCAGCAGCCCCCCGCTAGGCTACGAGCAGTACTTC
TRBV11-2,TRBD1,TRBJ1-1,once,15,CASSRGTASRTEAFF,TGTGCCAGCAGCCGTGGGACAGCCTCCCGCACTGAAGCTTTCTTT
TRBV19,-,TRBJ2-1,-,11,CASSTRTEQFF,TGTGCCAGTAGTACTCGGACAGAGCAGTTCTTC
TRBV7-6,-,TRBJ2-4,-,11,CASSSKNIQYF,TGTGCCAGCAGCTCAAAAAACATTCAGTACTTC
TRBV27,TRBD1,TRBJ1-4,once,14,CASSWGTGYEKLFF,TGTGCCAGCAGTTGGGGGACAGGGTACGAAAAACTGTTTTTT
TRBV6-1,-,TRBJ1-5,-,14,CASSDAPRGQPQHF,TGTGCCAGCAGTGACGCGCCGAGAGGTCAGCCCCAGCATTTT
TRBV4-1,TRBD1,TRBJ1-1,-,16,CASSHQGQGTNTEAFF,TGCGCCAGCAGCCACCAGGGACAGGGGACGAACACTGAAGCTTTCTTT
TRBV3-1/TRBV3-2,-,TRBJ2-5,-,12,CASSPTLDTQYF,TGTGCCAGCAGCCCCACACTAGACACCCAGTACTTC
TRBV4-2,-,TRBJ1-1,-,13,CASSQQANTEAFF,TGTGCCAGCAGCCAACAGGCGAACACTGAAGCTTTCTTT
TRBV7-2,-,TRBJ1-5,-,15,CASSPVTGYSQPQHF,TGTGCCAGCAGCCCCGTTACAGGTTATTCCCAGCCCCAGCATTTT
TRBV10-3,-,TRBJ2-7,-,13,CAISEFSGQVPYF,TGTGCCATCAGTGAGTTTAGTGGCCAGGTACCGTACTTC
TRBV19,-,TRBJ2-2,-,16,CASSSIVLSLTGELFF,TGTGCCAGTAGCAGTATCGTATTATCTCTCACCGGGGAGCTGTTTTTT
TRBV5-1,TRBD1,TRBJ1-1,-,14,CASSRDRDDTEAFF,TGCGCCAGCAGCAGGGACAGAGACGACACTGAAGCTTTCTTT
TRBV4-1,-,TRBJ2-7,-,13,CASSQGVPYEQYF,TGCGCCAGCAGCCAAGGAGTTCCTTACGAGCAGTACTTC
TRBV19,-,TRBJ1-4,-,16,CASSRKQTATNEKLFF,TGTGCCAGTAGCCGAAAGCAGACAGCCACTAATGAAAAACTGTTTTTT
TRBV5-1,TRBD1,TRBJ2-1,few,13,CASSWTGSNEQFF,TGCGCCAGCAGCTGGACAGGGTCCAATGAGCAGTTCTTC
TRBV28,TRBD1,TRBJ1-2,-,16,CASSQPQGAIYYGYTF,TGTGCCAGCTCGCAGCCTCAGGGGGCTATCTACTATGGCTACACCTTC
TRBV7-9,-,TRBJ1-6,-,16,CASSLSRERPNSPLHF,TGTGCCAGCAGCTTAAGTAGGGAGAGGCCTAATTCACCCCTCCACTTT
TRBV5-1,TRBD1,TRBJ2-3,-,15,CASSFGTGGTDTQYF,TGCGCCAGCAGCTTCGGGACAGGGGGCACAGATACGCAGTATTTT
TRBV6-4,-,TRBJ2-3,few,14,CASSDSADTDTQYF,TGTGCCAGCAGTGACTCGGCAGACACAGATACGCAGTATTTT
TRBV10-1,-,TRBJ2-7,-,13,CASSAQGGSEQYF,TGCGCCAGCAGTGCTCAGGGAGGAAGCGAGCAGTACTTC
TRBV23-1,TRBD1,TRBJ2-7,-,14,CASSQRDSVYEQYF,TGCGCCAGCAGTCAAAGGGACAGTGTCTACGAGCAGTACTTC
TRBV18,-,TRBJ2-7,few,12,CASSPGAHEQYF,TGTGCCAGCTCACCGGGGGCTCACGAGCAGTACTTC
TRBV10-3,TRBD2,TRBJ2-3,-,15,CAISTSGRGTDTQYF,TGTGCCATCAGTACTAGCGGGAGAGGGACAGATACGCAGTATTTT
TRBV11-2,TRBD1,TRBJ1-1,-,17,CASSLVSSTGTNTEAFF,TGTGCCAGCAGCTTAGTTAGCTCGACAGGGACCAACACTGAAGCTTTCTTT
TRBV7-2,-,TRBJ2-7,-,16,CASSLRGAGPSYEQYF,TGTGCCAGCAGCTTACGAGGAGCAGGGCCCTCCTACGAGCAGTACTTC
TRBV7-9,TRBD1,TRBJ1-2,-,15,CASSLSPGTGNGYTF,TGTGCCAGCAGCTTGAGTCCCGGGACAGGCAATGGCTACACCTTC
TRBV5-6,TRBD1,TRBJ1-2,-,14,CASSPPGTGAGYTF,TGTGCCAGCAGCCCACCGGGGACAGGGGCCGGCTACACCTTC
TRBV7-9,-,TRBJ2-7,-,15,CASSSRDSPFNEQYF,TGTGCCAGCAGCTCCCGGGACTCCCCTTTCAACGAGCAGTACTTC
TRBV15,-,TRBJ2-6,-,16,CATSRGRSAGANVLTF,TGTGCCACCAGCAGAGGTAGAAGTGCTGGGGCCAACGTCCTGACTTTC
TRBV3-1/TRBV3-2,TRBD2,TRBJ2-1,-,15,CASSLSGPGRGEQFF,TGTGCCAGCAGCCTTAGCGGGCCCGGTCGTGGTGAGCAGTTCTTC
TRBV7-9,-,TRBJ2-1,-,10,CATGGNEQFF,TGTGCCACCGGAGGGAATGAGCAGTTCTTC
TRBV28,TRBD2,TRBJ2-1,-,16,CASPPLAGASYNEQFF,TGTGCCTCCCCCCCCTTAGCGGGAGCATCCTACAATGAGCAGTTCTTC
TRBV9,TRBD1,TRBJ2-7,-,14,CASSVGQGDYEQYF,TGTGCCAGCAGCGTAGGGCAGGGGGACTACGAGCAGTACTTC
TRBV10-1,-,TRBJ2-7,-,13,CVVLGRGSYEQYF,TGCGTCGTTTTAGGCAGGGGATCCTACGAGCAGTACTTC
TRBV11-2,-,TRBJ1-5,-,14,CASSPSKGDQPQHF,TGTGCCAGCAGCCCCTCAAAGGGGGATCAGCCCCAGCATTTT
TRBV15,TRBD1,TRBJ2-7,-,15,CATSGSRDRGREQYF,TGTGCCACCAGCGGGTCCCGGGACAGGGGTAGGGAGCAGTACTTC
TRBV2,-,TRBJ1-1,-,15,CASKGENIKNTEAFF,TGTGCCAGCAAAGGAGAAAACATAAAGAACACTGAAGCTTTCTTT
TRBV30,TRBD1,TRBJ1-2,-,13,CAWRLRDSLWSTF,TGTGCCTGGAGACTCCGGGACAGCCTCTGGTCGACCTTC
TRBV6-5,TRBD1,TRBJ1-2,-,13,CASIVDRGQFYTF,TGTGCCAGCATCGTAGACAGGGGACAGTTCTACACCTTC
TRBV5-5,-,TRBJ1-4,-,14,CASSVGVTNEKLFF,TGTGCCAGCAGCGTAGGGGTAACTAATGAAAAACTGTTTTTT
TRBV27,TRBD2,TRBJ2-2,-,15,CASSLTSRNTGELFF,TGTGCCAGCAGTCTGACTAGCCGGAACACCGGGGAGCTGTTTTTT
TRBV7-3,TRBD2,TRBJ2-1,-,15,CASSSVAGGTSEQFF,TGTGCCAGCAGCTCAGTAGCGGGGGGGACCTCGGAGCAGTTCTTC
TRBV6-5,-,TRBJ2-1,-,12,CASSYSGNEQFF,TGTGCCAGCAGTTACTCCGGCAATGAGCAGTTCTTC
TRBV7-8,TRBD2,TRBJ2-7,-,17,CASSLGGSGRLSYEQYF,TGTGCCAGCAGCTTAGGGGGTAGCGGGAGGCTGTCCTACGAGCAGTACTTC